This TCR beta chain was documented in a study of T-cell reconstitution after alpha-beta-depleted transplantation in children. Broader study findings: Surviving recipient T cells and intrathymic progenitors accounted for some patients' high TCRbeta diversity at day 60. Roughly two months post-transplant, alpha-beta T cells reportedly originated from several hundred graft clones that had expanded. One year post-transplant, T-cell counts and diversity were largely derived from T cells produced anew.

Unique molecular identifiers were incorporated into the prepared TCRbeta library. TCRdb fed the PCR reads into MiXCR, producing one record per CDR3 protein. The sample carries some 840,000 distinct CDR3 sequences, 15% to 20% recorded once. Regarding this clonotype: Its antigen is as yet unknown.

Trimming left V 7 bases short and J 6 bases short, with 20 bases between. CDR1 is SGHTS and CDR2 is YDEGEE in the germline V gene. This CDR3 comprises 14 residues. The sample here was PBMCs, mostly from graft donor cells, taken 360 days after TCRalphabeta/CD19-depleted stem cell transplant. This sequence originates from a male patient younger than 18 who had a stem cell transplant for acute lymphoblastic leukemia, so the T cells may come from the graft donor. The rearrangement links TRBV5-8 to TRBJ2-7; D ambiguous. CDR3 in amino acids: CASALYAGSGEQYF. The DNA of the CDR3 is TGTGCCAGCGCCCTATATGCCGGCTCCGGCGAGCAGTACTTC.